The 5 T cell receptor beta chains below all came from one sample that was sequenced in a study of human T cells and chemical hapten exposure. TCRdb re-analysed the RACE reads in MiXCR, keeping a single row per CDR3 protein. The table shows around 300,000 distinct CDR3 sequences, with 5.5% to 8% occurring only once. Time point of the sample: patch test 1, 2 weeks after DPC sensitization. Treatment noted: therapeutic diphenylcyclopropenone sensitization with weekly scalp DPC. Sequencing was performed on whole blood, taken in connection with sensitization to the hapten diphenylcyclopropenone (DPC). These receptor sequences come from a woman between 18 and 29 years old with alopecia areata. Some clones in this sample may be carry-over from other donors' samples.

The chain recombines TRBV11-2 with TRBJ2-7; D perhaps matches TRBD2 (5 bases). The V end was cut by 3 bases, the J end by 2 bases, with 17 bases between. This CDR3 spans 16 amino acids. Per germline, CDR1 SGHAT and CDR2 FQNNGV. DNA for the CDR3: TGTGCCAGCAGCTTCAAAGGTAGGAGGCCCACCTACGAGCAGTACTTC. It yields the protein CASSFKGRRPTYEQYF.

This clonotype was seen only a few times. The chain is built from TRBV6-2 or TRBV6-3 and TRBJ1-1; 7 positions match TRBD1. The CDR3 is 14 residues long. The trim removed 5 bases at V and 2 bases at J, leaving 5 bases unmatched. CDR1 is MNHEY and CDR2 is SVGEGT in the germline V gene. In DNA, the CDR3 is TGTGCCAGCAGTAAGGGACAGTCCAACACTGAAGCTTTCTTT. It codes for CASSKGQSNTEAFF.

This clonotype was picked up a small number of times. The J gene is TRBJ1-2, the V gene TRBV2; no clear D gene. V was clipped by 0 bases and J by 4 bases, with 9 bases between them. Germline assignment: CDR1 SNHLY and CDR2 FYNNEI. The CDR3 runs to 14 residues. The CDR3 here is CASSEAQTIYGYTF. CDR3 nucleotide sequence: TGTGCCAGCAGTGAAGCGCAGACGATCTATGGCTACACCTTC.

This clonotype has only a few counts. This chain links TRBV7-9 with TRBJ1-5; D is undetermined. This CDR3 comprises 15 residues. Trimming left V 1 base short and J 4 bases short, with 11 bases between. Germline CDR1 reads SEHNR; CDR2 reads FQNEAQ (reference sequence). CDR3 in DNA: TGTGCCAGCAGCTTAGGACGGGTGGGGAATCAGCCCCAGCATTTT. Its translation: CASSLGRVGNQPQHF.

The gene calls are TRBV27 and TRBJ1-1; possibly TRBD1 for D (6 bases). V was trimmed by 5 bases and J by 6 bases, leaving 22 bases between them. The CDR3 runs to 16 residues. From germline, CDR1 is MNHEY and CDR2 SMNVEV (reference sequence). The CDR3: CASSTHLGGRLAEAFF. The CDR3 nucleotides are TGTGCCAGCAGTACCCACCTGGGGGGGCGTTTGGCTGAAGCTTTCTTT.